A single sample is the source of the 14 T cell receptor beta chains below, sequenced in a study of shared clonotypes between healthy human individuals. TCRdb's copy holds only in-frame clones and misses some; the assay was immunoSEQ multiplex PCR. The sample shows some 630,000 clones, approximately 96% of them seen only once. CD45RO-negative, CCR7-positively selected cells formed the naive CD8 fraction, excluding terminally differentiated effector memory CD45RA+ cells. The specimen was naive CD8+ T cells sorted from blood. Receptors originate from a woman aged 25 to 39 in good health.

This chain connects TRBV9 to TRBJ1-1; D is undetermined. CDR3 length: 14 amino acids. V dropped 2 bases and J dropped 4 bases, with 12 bases sitting between them. Germline loops: CDR1 SGDLS, CDR2 YYNGEE. DNA for the CDR3: TGTGCCAGCAGCGTCTTCGGTCTAGGCACTGAAGCTTTCTTT. It encodes CASSVFGLGTEAFF.

The chain employs TRBV7-9 and TRBJ1-2; 8 bases map to TRBD1. Germline CDR1 is SEHNR and CDR2 is FQNEAQ (reference sequence). V shed 5 bases and J 2 bases; nucleotides not matched to a gene: 7. This CDR3 spans 15 amino acids. Here the CDR3 reads CASSMGTGGNYGYTF. The CDR3 DNA sequence: TGTGCCAGCAGCATGGGAACAGGGGGGAACTATGGCTACACCTTC.

V usage is TRBV29-1 and J usage is TRBJ2-3; perhaps TRBD1 as D (5 bases). Looked up from germline, CDR1 is SQVTM and CDR2 is ANQGSEA. CDR3 length equals 17 residues. V was cut by 0 bases and J by 0 bases, with 16 bases left in between. CDR3 DNA: TGCAGCGTTGAAGAGCACAGGTGGCTCGGGAGCACAGATACGCAGTATTTT. This translates into CSVEEHRWLGSTDTQYF.

The chain links TRBV4-1 to TRBJ1-1; D gene ambiguous. CDR1 and CDR2 (germline): MGHRA, YSYEKL. Deletions cut 1 base from V and 1 base from J, with 16 bases between. CDR3 size: 17 residues. The CDR3 region is CASSQVVDPPGNTEAFF. Here the CDR3 DNA reads TGCGCCAGCAGCCAAGTCGTGGACCCTCCCGGGAACACTGAAGCTTTCTTT.

This chain connects TRBV5-1 to TRBJ2-3; the match to TRBD1 covers 10 bases. V lost 4 bases, J lost 4 bases, and 3 bases stayed unmatched. The CDR3 consists of 14 residues. The V gene's germline CDR1 is SGHRS and CDR2 YFSETQ. CDR3 region: CASSPGQGADTQYF. CDR3 nucleotides: TGCGCCAGCAGCCCAGGACAGGGGGCAGATACGCAGTATTTT.

The chain employs TRBV11-2 and TRBJ1-1; 10 bases align to TRBD1. This CDR3 has 17 residues. V lost 5 bases to trimming and J lost 3 bases; unmatched junction nucleotides: 12. Germline loops: CDR1 SGHAT, CDR2 FQNNGV. In nucleotides, the CDR3 is TGTGCCAGCAGCCCGGTTCCGACAGGGGGCACGGACACTGAAGCTTTCTTT. It translates to CASSPVPTGGTDTEAFF. Together with reference TRBV11-2 and TRBJ1-1, the CDR3 gives the full variable domain: EAGVAQSPRYKIIEKRQSVAFWCNPISGHATLYWYQQILGQGPKLLIQFQNNGVVDDSQLPKDRFSAERLKGVDSTLKIQPAKLEDSAVYLCASSPVPTGGTDTEAFFGQGTRLTVV.

As regards this clone: This sample also contains other DNA sequences that code for the same CDR3. The chain uses TRBV5-1 and TRBJ1-1; no firm D call. The length of the CDR3 is 14 residues. CDR1 SGHRS and CDR2 YFSETQ come from the germline V gene. V was pared by 2 bases and J by 4 bases, with 12 bases between. The CDR3: CASSFAGSATEAFF. The DNA for the CDR3 is TGCGCCAGCAGCTTTGCGGGGTCGGCCACTGAAGCTTTCTTT. Using reference TRBV5-1 and TRBJ1-1 for the parts outside the CDR3, the full variable domain is KAGVTQTPRYLIKTRGQQVTLSCSPISGHRSVSWYQQTPGQGLQFLFEYFSETQRNKGNFPGRFSGRQFSNSRSEMNVSTLELGDSALYLCASSFAGSATEAFFGQGTRLTVV.

V is TRBV15 and J is TRBJ2-1; 7 bases are shared with TRBD1. CDR3 length equals 18 residues. Germline V gene lookup returns CDR1 LNHNV and CDR2 YYDKDF (reference sequence). The J segment lost 1 base and the V segment lost 0 bases, leaving 9 bases of the junction unmatched. CDR3: CATSRDFRGRWSYNEQFF. In DNA form, the CDR3 reads TGTGCCACCAGCAGAGATTTTAGGGGGCGCTGGTCCTACAATGAGCAGTTCTTC.

DNA of the CDR3: TGTGCCAGCAGTGTGGCAGGGGGAGACTACGAGCAGTACTTC. Translation gives CASSVAGGDYEQYF. The rearrangement uses TRBV6-5 and TRBJ2-7, with 7 bases fitting TRBD1. The CDR3 is 14 residues long. V lost 5 bases, J lost 3 bases, and 7 bases stayed unmatched. Looked up from germline, CDR1 is MNHEY and CDR2 is SVGAGI.

The J gene is TRBJ2-5, the V gene TRBV27, with 8 bases aligning to TRBD2. CDR1 and CDR2 from the germline V gene are MNHEY and SMNVEV (reference sequence). V gave up 6 bases and J gave up 3 bases; unmatched junction bases: 12. This CDR3 comprises 16 residues. The CDR3, as DNA: TGTGCCAGCAGCACATACTCCGAGCGGGAGAAAGAGACCCAGTACTTC. It is translated as CASSTYSEREKETQYF.

This sequence joins TRBV6-6 and TRBJ2-1; D is unresolved. Trimming cost V 6 bases and J 6 bases, with 9 bases left between them. Germline V gives CDR1 MNHNY, CDR2 SVGAGI (reference sequence). This CDR3 has 12 amino acids. CDR3 sequence: CASSQRSNEQFF. CDR3 sequence (DNA): TGTGCCAGCAGCCAGAGGTCCAATGAGCAGTTCTTC.

This clone was detected only a few times. The chain couples TRBV5-6 to TRBJ2-2; 11 bases align to TRBD2. The V and J ends lost 4 bases and 1 base, in that order; junction bases with no gene match: 3. This CDR3 spans 16 amino acids. Germline CDR1 SGHDT, CDR2 YYEEEE. The CDR3 here is CASSPGLAGNTGELFF. CDR3 bases: TGTGCCAGCAGCCCAGGACTAGCGGGGAACACCGGGGAGCTGTTTTTT.

V gene TRBV7-6 combines with J gene TRBJ2-1, with 9 nucleotides matching TRBD2. This CDR3 region has 15 residues. Germline V gene data show CDR1 as SGHVS and CDR2 as FNYEAQ. With V trimmed by 2 bases and J by 9 bases, 8 bases remained unmatched. The CDR3 nucleotides are TGTGCCAGCAGCTTAAGCGGGAGGACCAACGGTGAGCAGTTCTTC. It codes for CASSLSGRTNGEQFF.

The chain joins TRBV6-1 to TRBJ2-7; possible D gene TRBD1, 7 bases. Germline V gene lookup returns CDR1 MNHNS and CDR2 SASEGT. Trimming took 3 bases from V and 2 from J, leaving 17 bases between them. There are 16 residues in the CDR3. As DNA, the CDR3 is TGTGCCAGCAGTGATAGACAGGGCCGGGGGACCTACGAGCAGTACTTC. This translates into CASSDRQGRGTYEQYF.